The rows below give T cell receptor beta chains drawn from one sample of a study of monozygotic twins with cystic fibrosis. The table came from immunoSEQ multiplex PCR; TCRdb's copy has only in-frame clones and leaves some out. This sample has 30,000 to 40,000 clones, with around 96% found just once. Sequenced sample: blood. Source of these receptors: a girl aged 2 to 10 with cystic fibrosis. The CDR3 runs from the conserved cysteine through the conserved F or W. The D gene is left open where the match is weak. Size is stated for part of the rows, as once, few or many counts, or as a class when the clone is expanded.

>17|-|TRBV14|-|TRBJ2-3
TGTGCCAGCAGCCTTTTGGGGGTCTCTCCGGGTGCCGATACGCAGTATTTT
CASSLLGVSPGADTQYF
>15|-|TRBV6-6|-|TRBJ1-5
TGTGCCAGCAGTTACCCCCGGGACGTCAATCAGCCCCAGCATTTT
CASSYPRDVNQPQHF
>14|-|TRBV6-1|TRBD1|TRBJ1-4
TGTGCCAGCAGTAAGACAGGGGGCGATGAAAAACTGTTTTTT
CASSKTGGDEKLFF
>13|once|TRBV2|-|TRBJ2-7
TGTGCCAGCATGGTTATCGATTTCTACGAGCAGTACTTC
CASMVIDFYEQYF
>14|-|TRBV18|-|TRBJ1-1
TGTGCCAGCTCACCGAGGGGTAAGGACACTGAAGCTTTCTTT
CASSPRGKDTEAFF
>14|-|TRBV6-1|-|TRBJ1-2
TGTGCCAGCAGTTGGGACACTGGGAACTATGGCTACACCTTC
CASSWDTGNYGYTF
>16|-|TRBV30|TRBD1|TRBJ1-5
TGTGCCTGGACTACCGCCGGGACAGGGAAGCATCAGCCCCAGCATTTT
CAWTTAGTGKHQPQHF
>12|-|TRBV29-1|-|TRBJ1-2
TGCAGCGTAGCTTCAGGGGTTAATGGCTACACCTTC
CSVASGVNGYTF
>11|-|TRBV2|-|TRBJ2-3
TGTGCCAGCAGTGCTCGAAATACGCAGTATTTT
CASSARNTQYF
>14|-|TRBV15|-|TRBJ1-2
TGTGCCACCAGCAGACCGCAGGGAATAAGGGGCTACACCTTC
CATSRPQGIRGYTF
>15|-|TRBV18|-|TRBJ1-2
TGTGCCAGCTCACCACGGGCGTCTTTATCCTATGGCTACACCTTC
CASSPRASLSYGYTF
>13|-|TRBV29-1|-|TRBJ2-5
TGCAGCGTTGAAGATGGTCTAGTAGAGACCCAGTACTTC
CSVEDGLVETQYF
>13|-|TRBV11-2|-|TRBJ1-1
TGTGCCAGCAGCTTAGATCTTAGCACTGAAGCTTTCTTT
CASSLDLSTEAFF
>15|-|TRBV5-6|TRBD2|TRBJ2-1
TGTGCCAGCAGCTTGTGGCCTAGCGGGAGTAATGAGCAGTTCTTC
CASSLWPSGSNEQFF
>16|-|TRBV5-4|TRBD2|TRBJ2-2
TGTGCCAGCAGCTTGAATAAGCGGGGGAACACCGGGGAGCTGTTTTTT
CASSLNKRGNTGELFF
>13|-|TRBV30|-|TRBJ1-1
TGTGCCTGGAGTGTTTGGACTCTCTCTGAAGCTTTCTTT
CAWSVWTLSEAFF
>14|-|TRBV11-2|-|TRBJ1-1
TGTGCCAGCAGCTGGGGGGGATCAACCTCTGAAGCTTTCTTT
CASSWGGSTSEAFF
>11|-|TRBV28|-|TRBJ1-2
TGTGCCAACTCCGGGGCGAATGGCTACACCTTC
CANSGANGYTF
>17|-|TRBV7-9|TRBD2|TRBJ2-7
TGTGCCAGCAGCACTTCAGGTAGCGGGACATCCCCCTACGAGCAGTACTTC
CASSTSGSGTSPYEQYF
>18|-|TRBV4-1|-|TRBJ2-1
TGCGCCAGTGCTCCGGGACGTTTGGACGACCGCTCCTACAATGAGCAGTTCTTC
CASAPGRLDDRSYNEQFF
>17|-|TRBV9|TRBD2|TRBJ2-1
TGTGCCAGCAGCGTAAAGGCCTACGGGGAGGGGTACAATGAGCAGTTCTTC
CASSVKAYGEGYNEQFF
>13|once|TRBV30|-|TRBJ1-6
TGTGCCTGGAGGATCGACGGGAGTTCACCCCTCCACTTT
CAWRIDGSSPLHF
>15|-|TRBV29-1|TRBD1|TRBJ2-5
TGCAGCGTTCAAAACCCGGACAGGGTCCGAGAGACCCAGTACTTC
CSVQNPDRVRETQYF
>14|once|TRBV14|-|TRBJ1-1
TGTGCCAGCAGCCAAGGAGTCCGGGACACTGAAGCTTTCTTT
CASSQGVRDTEAFF
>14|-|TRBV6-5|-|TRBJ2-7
TGTGCCAGCAGTTACGGCCGGGGTTCCTACGAGCAGTACTTC
CASSYGRGSYEQYF
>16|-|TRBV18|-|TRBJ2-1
TGTGCCAGCTCACCACCGGGGAGGTGGTGGTACAATGAGCAGTTCTTC
CASSPPGRWWYNEQFF
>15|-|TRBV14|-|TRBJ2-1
TGTGCCAGCAGCCAAGTGTTTGCCGCGATCGGTGAGCAGTTCTTC
CASSQVFAAIGEQFF
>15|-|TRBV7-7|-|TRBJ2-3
TGTGCCAGCAGCGCTAGTGACGTAGGCACAGATACGCAGTATTTT
CASSASDVGTDTQYF
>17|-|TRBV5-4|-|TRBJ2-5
TGTGCCAGCAGCTTGGTTGGGGCCACTATCCATCAAGAGACCCAGTACTTC
CASSLVGATIHQETQYF
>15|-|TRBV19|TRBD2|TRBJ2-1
TGTGCCAGTAGTATCCCCGGGAGGGTTTTCAATGAGCAGTTCTTC
CASSIPGRVFNEQFF
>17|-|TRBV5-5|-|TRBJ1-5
TGTGCCAGCAGCCCACCCGGGGATAGTAGGGGCAATCAGCCCCAGCATTTT
CASSPPGDSRGNQPQHF
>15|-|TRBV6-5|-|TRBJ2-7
TGTGCCAGCAGGGCCGACAGGATAAACTCCTACGAGCAGTACTTC
CASRADRINSYEQYF
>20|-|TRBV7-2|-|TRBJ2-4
TGTGCCAGCAGCTTAGCGCAGAGGGGACTCATCACCCTAGCCAAAAACATTCAGTACTTC
CASSLAQRGLITLAKNIQYF
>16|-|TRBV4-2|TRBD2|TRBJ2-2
TGTGCCAGCAGCCAAGATTGGGGGAGGGGCACCGGGGAGCTGTTTTTT
CASSQDWGRGTGELFF
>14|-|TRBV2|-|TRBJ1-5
TGTGCCAGCAGTGAGGGCGCAGGGCGTCAGCCCCAGCATTTT
CASSEGAGRQPQHF
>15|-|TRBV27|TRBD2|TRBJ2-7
TGTGCCAGCACCTTTTCGACTAGCGGATACTACGAGCAGTACTTC
CASTFSTSGYYEQYF
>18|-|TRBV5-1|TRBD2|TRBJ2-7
TGCGCCAGCAGCTTTATTTGGGGGTCCGGGAGGGATACCTACGAGCAGTACTTC
CASSFIWGSGRDTYEQYF
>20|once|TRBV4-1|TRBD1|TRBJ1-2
TGCGCCAGCAGCCATTTGATTATTGACCCCGACAGGGGATATGACTATGGCTACACCTTC
CASSHLIIDPDRGYDYGYTF
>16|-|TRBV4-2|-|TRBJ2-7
TGTGCCAGCAGCCAAGATCAAGTTTCCGCGGCCTACGAGCAGTACTTC
CASSQDQVSAAYEQYF
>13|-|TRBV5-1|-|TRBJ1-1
TGCGCCAGCAGCTTGGAAGGGAACACTGAAGCTTTCTTT
CASSLEGNTEAFF
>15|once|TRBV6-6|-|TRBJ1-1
TGTGCCAGCAGTTACTCCCCAGATATGAACACTGAAGCTTTCTTT
CASSYSPDMNTEAFF